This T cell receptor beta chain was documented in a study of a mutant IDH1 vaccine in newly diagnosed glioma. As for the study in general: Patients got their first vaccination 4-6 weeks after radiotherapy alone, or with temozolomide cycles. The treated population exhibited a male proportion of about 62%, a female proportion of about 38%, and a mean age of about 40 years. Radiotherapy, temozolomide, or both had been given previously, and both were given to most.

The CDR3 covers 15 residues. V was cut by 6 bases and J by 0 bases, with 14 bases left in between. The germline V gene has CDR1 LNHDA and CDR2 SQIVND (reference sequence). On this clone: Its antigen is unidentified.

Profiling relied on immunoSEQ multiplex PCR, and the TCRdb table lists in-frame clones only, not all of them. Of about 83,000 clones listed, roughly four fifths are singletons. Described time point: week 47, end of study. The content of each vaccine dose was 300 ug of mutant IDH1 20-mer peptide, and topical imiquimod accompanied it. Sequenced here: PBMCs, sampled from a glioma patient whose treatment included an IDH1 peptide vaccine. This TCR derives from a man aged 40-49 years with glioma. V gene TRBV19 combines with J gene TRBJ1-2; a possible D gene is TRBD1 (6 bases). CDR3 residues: CASSLQGPSNYGYTF. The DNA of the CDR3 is TGTGCCAGTAGCTTACAGGGACCCTCTAACTATGGCTACACCTTC.